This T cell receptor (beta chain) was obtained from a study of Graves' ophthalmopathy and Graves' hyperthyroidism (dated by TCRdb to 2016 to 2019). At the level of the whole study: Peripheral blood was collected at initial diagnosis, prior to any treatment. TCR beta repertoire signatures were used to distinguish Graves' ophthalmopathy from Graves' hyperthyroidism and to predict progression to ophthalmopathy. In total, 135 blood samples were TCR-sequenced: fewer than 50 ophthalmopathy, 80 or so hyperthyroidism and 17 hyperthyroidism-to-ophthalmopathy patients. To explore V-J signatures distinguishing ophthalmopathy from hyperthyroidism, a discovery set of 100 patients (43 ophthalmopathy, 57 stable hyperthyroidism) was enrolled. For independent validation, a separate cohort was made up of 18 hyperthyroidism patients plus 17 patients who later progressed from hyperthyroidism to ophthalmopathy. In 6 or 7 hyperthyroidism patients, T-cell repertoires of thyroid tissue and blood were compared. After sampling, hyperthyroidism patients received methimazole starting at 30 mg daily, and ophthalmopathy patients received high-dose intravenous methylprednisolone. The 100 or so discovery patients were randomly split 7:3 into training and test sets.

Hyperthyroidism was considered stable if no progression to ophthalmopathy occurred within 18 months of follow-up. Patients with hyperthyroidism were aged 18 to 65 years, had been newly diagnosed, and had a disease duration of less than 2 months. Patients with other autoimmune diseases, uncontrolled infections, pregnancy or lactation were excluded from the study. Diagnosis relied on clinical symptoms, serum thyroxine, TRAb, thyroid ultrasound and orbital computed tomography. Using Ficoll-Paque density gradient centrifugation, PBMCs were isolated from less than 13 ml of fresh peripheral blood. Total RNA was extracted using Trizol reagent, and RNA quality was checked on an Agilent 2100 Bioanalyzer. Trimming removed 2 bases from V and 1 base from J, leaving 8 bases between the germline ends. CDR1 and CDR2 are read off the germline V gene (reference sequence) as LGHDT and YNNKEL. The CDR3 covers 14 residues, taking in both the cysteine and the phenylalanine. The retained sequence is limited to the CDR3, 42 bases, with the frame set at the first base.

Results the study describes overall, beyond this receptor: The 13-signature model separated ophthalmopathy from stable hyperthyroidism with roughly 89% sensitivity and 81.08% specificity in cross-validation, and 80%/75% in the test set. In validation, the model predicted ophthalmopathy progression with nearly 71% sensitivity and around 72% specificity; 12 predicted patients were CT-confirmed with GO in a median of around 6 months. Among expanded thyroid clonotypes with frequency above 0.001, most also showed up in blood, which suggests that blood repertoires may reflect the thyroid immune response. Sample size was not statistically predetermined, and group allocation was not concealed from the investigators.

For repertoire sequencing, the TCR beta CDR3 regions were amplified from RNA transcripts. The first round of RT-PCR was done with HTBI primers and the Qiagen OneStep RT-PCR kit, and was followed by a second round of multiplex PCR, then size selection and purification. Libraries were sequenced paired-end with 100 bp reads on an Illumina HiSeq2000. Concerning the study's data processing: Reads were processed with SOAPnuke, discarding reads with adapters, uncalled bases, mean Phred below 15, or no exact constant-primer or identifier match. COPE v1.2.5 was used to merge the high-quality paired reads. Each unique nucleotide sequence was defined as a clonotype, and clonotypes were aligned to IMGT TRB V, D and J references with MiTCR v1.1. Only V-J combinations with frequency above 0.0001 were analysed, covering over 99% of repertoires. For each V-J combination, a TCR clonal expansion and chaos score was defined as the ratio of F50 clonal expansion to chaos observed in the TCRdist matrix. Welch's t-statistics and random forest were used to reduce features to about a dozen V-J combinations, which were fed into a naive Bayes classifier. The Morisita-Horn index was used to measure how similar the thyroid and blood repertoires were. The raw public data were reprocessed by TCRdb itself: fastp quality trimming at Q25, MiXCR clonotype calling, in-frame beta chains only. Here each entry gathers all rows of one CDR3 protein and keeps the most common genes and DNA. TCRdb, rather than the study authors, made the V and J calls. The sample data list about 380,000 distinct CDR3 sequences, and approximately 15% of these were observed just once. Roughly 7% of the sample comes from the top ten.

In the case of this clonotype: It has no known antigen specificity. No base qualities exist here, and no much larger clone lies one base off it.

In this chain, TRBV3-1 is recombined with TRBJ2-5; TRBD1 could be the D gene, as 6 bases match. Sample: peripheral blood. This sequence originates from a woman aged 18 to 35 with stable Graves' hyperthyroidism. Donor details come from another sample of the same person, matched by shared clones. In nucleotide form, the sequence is TGTGCCAGCAGCCAACGGACAGTCCAAGAGACCCAGTACTTC. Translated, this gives CASSQRTVQETQYF.